These 27 T cell receptor beta chains share one sample of origin, sequenced in a study of blood T cell repertoires in COVID-19 (dated by TCRdb to the early 2020s). To prepare the library, the immunoSEQ multiplex PCR assay was applied. This immuneACCESS table, as held by TCRdb, lists in-frame sequences with V and J called but not all clones. Of the missing ones, under half trace to an unresolved V gene in checked studies; the others have no known cause. For this sample there are more than 250,000 clones; roughly 90% appear just once. The ten largest make up about 0.7% of the sample. The sequenced sample consisted of peripheral blood. Receptors were obtained from a human donor in a cohort sampled during active COVID-19.

This clone was observed a handful of times. V gene TRBV20-1 combines with J gene TRBJ1-2; D unresolved. V lost 7 bases, J lost 5 bases, and 8 bases lay in between. Germline CDR1 is DFQATT and CDR2 is SNEGSKA (reference sequence). CDR3 length equals 10 residues. The CDR3 here is CSVAGYGYTF. DNA of the CDR3: TGCAGTGTCGCGGGTTATGGCTACACCTTC.

The CDR3 region is CASGDRRWLAGGPFHEQYF. The CDR3 DNA reads as TGTGCCAGCGGCGACCGGAGATGGCTAGCGGGAGGGCCGTTCCACGAGCAGTACTTC. J is TRBJ2-7 and V is TRBV28, with 12 bases lining up with TRBD2. V shed 8 bases and J 5 bases; nucleotides not matched to a gene: 22. CDR3 length: 19 amino acids. The germline V gene encodes CDR1 MDHEN and CDR2 SYDVKM.

The chain has TRBV9 and TRBJ2-7; TRBD2 matches at 9 bases. The CDR3 runs 15 residues. Per germline, CDR1 SGDLS and CDR2 YYNGEE. The trim removed 3 bases at V and 2 bases at J, leaving 6 bases unmatched. The CDR3 sequence: CASSAGLAPTYEQYF. The CDR3 bases are TGTGCCAGCAGCGCCGGACTAGCGCCAACCTACGAGCAGTACTTC.

The chain couples TRBV5-1 to TRBJ1-1, with 7 bases lining up with TRBD1. This CDR3 is built from 16 residues. The ends lost 2 bases at V and 2 bases at J; junction bases unmatched: 9. Germline V gene data show CDR1 as SGHRS and CDR2 as YFSETQ. In DNA form, the CDR3 reads TGCGCCAGCAGCTTCCGACAGGGACGGGACAACACTGAAGCTTTCTTT. This codes for CASSFRQGRDNTEAFF.

The rearrangement uses TRBV18 and TRBJ1-4; possible D gene TRBD1, 6 bases. The germline V and J ends were trimmed by 3 bases and 0 bases, with 11 bases remaining between them. Germline CDR1 KGHSH, CDR2 LQKENI. The CDR3 runs 16 residues. The CDR3 region is CASSPTGPATNEKLFF. The DNA for the CDR3 is TGTGCCAGCTCACCGACAGGCCCTGCAACTAATGAAAAACTGTTTTTT.

This chain uses TRBV5-4 with TRBJ2-6; possible D gene TRBD2, 8 bases. Germline CDR1 and CDR2: SGHNT and YYREEE (reference sequence). The CDR3 is made up of 18 amino acids. V was trimmed by 7 bases and J by 4 bases, leaving 24 bases between them. This chain's CDR3 is CASQGGYEREPGANVLTF. The CDR3 coding sequence is TGTGCCAGCCAGGGGGGATACGAGCGGGAGCCGGGGGCCAACGTCCTGACTTTC.

The rearrangement uses TRBV7-9 and TRBJ2-7; weak D call: TRBD1 (5 bases). Trimming cost V 4 bases and J 1 base, with 11 bases left between them. Germline V lookup: CDR1 SEHNR, CDR2 FQNEAQ (reference sequence). The CDR3 spans 14 residues. The CDR3 DNA reads as TGTGCCAGCAGCTCACAGGCTAAGTCCTACGAGCAGTACTTC. This encodes CASSSQAKSYEQYF.

This clone was seen a single time. The genes are TRBV7-7 and TRBJ2-5, with 10 nucleotides matching TRBD2. V shed 5 bases, J shed 3 bases, and the junction held 12 bases outside the gene matches. The length of the CDR3 is 17 residues. CDR1 and CDR2 from the germline V gene are SSHAT and FNYEAQ (reference sequence). CDR3 protein: CASSPGPGLAGEETQYF. The CDR3 DNA follows: TGTGCCAGCAGCCCTGGCCCCGGGCTAGCGGGGGAAGAGACCCAGTACTTC. Variable domain in full (rest from reference TRBV7-7 and TRBJ2-5): GAGVSQSPRYKVTKRGQDVTLRCDPISSHATLYWYQQALGQGPEFLTYFNYEAQPDKSGLPSDRFSAERPEGSISTLTIQRTEQRDSAMYRCASSPGPGLAGEETQYFGPGTRLLVL.

The rearrangement uses TRBV9 and TRBJ2-7; D is undetermined. Trimming stripped 3 bases from V and 4 bases from J, with 11 bases between. The CDR3 has 13 residues. The germline V gene encodes CDR1 SGDLS and CDR2 YYNGEE. The CDR3 region is CASSGDTAYEQYF. CDR3 in DNA: TGTGCCAGCAGCGGAGACACAGCTTACGAGCAGTACTTC.

The gene calls are TRBV6-2 or TRBV6-3 and TRBJ2-7; 9 bases align to TRBD1. Germline lookup yields CDR1 MNHEY and CDR2 SVGEGT. Germline trimming cut 4 bases from V and 5 bases from J; bases unmatched to any gene: 12. The CDR3 is 16 residues long. CDR3 in amino acids: CASSFSPGTGIHEQYF. The CDR3 DNA follows: TGTGCCAGCAGTTTTTCCCCCGGGACAGGGATACACGAGCAGTACTTC.

V gene TRBV4-1 combines with J gene TRBJ2-7; TRBD1 matches 7 bases. This CDR3 has 15 residues. V gave up 0 bases and J gave up 2 bases; unmatched junction bases: 4. Per the germline V gene, CDR1 is MGHRA and CDR2 is YSYEKL. In nucleotides, the CDR3 is TGCGCCAGCAGCCAAGAACAGGGGAGTCCCTACGAGCAGTACTTC. Its protein is CASSQEQGSPYEQYF.

The V gene is TRBV11-3, the J gene TRBJ2-4; D is possibly TRBD1 (6 bases). Germline CDR1 and CDR2: SGHNT and YENEEA. This CDR3 region has 15 residues. Trimming took 3 bases from V and 8 from J, leaving 17 bases between them. This CDR3 is CASSLGGRGMDIQYF. The CDR3 DNA is TGTGCCAGCAGCTTGGGTGGCAGGGGTATGGACATTCAGTACTTC.

The genes are TRBV10-3 and TRBJ1-5, with D tentatively TRBD1 (6 bases). The V gene lost 0 bases and the J gene lost 2 bases, with 11 bases spanning the gap. CDR1 and CDR2 from the germline V gene are ENHRY and SYGVKD. The CDR3 contains 16 residues. The CDR3 loop reads CAISESGQMGNQPQHF. DNA for the CDR3: TGTGCCATCAGTGAGTCCGGACAGATGGGCAATCAGCCCCAGCATTTT.

The chain is built from TRBV6-5 and TRBJ2-7; TRBD1 is a possible D gene (5 bases). V lost 0 bases and J 6 bases, leaving 12 bases between the germline ends. Germline CDR1 and CDR2: MNHEY and SVGAGI. This CDR3 comprises 14 residues. The CDR3 DNA reads TGTGCCAGCAGTTACTCGAGTAGGGGTGGCGAGCAGTACTTC. Residues: CASSYSSRGGEQYF.

V usage is TRBV7-6 and J usage is TRBJ2-7; D might be TRBD1 (6 bases). Germline loops: CDR1 SGHVS, CDR2 FNYEAQ. This CDR3 comprises 15 residues. Deletions cut 2 bases from V and 1 base from J, with 12 bases between. CDR3 amino acids: CASSLQQGPSYEQYF. In DNA form, the CDR3 reads TGTGCCAGCAGCTTACAACAGGGCCCGTCCTACGAGCAGTACTTC.

This chain uses TRBV7-9 with TRBJ2-1; no reliable D call. The V and J ends lost 5 bases and 4 bases respectively, with 3 bases between them. Germline CDR1 SEHNR, CDR2 FQNEAQ (reference sequence). The CDR3 covers 11 residues. CDR3 in amino acids: CASSPYNEQFF. For the CDR3, the DNA is TGTGCCAGCAGCCCTTACAATGAGCAGTTCTTC.

The chain carries TRBV3-1 (or the pseudogene TRBV3-2) and TRBJ2-1, with TRBD2 matching over 7 bases. The CDR3 has 15 residues. With 0 bases clipped from V and 8 bases from J, the junction kept 7 bases outside the gene matches. CDR1 is LGHDT and CDR2 is YNNKEL in the germline V gene (reference sequence). The CDR3 loop reads CASSQDFAGDDEQFF. In DNA, the CDR3 is TGTGCCAGCAGCCAAGATTTTGCGGGAGACGATGAGCAGTTCTTC.

To note about this clone: Other nucleotide sequences from this sample produce the same CDR3. The chain links TRBV7-2 to TRBJ2-3; weak D call: TRBD1 (5 bases). This CDR3 spans 13 amino acids. The V end was cut by 3 bases, the J end by 3 bases, with 7 bases between. The germline V gene has CDR1 SGHTA and CDR2 FQGNSA. The CDR3, as DNA: TGTGCCAGCAGCTTTTCAGGGACAGATACGCAGTATTTT. It encodes CASSFSGTDTQYF.

The table lists this clone with a count of one. This chain connects TRBV11-2 to TRBJ2-2; D is undetermined. Germline V gives CDR1 SGHAT, CDR2 FQNNGV. The CDR3 is 13 amino acids. Trimming left V 8 bases short and J 7 bases short, with 14 bases between. The CDR3 reads CASSPGVVGELFF. Written as DNA, the CDR3 is TGTGCCAGCTCCCCCGGAGTTGTCGGGGAGCTGTTTTTT.

Here the CDR3 DNA reads TGTGCCAGCAGAGCAATGAACACTGAAGCTTTCTTT. Protein product: CASRAMNTEAFF. V gene TRBV28 combines with J gene TRBJ1-1; D remains ambiguous. The germline CDR1 and CDR2 sequences are MDHEN and SYDVKM. Between the trimmed V and J ends, which lost 6 bases and 0 bases, there was a span of 5 bases. This CDR3 has 12 residues.

This rearrangement joins TRBV28 to TRBJ2-1; 9 nucleotides line up with TRBD2. Trimming cost V 7 bases and J 7 bases; bases outside gene matches: 14. The CDR3 spans 16 residues. The germline V gene has CDR1 MDHEN and CDR2 SYDVKM. The CDR3 sequence is CASTFMTSGPANEQFF. The CDR3, as DNA: TGTGCCAGCACCTTCATGACTAGCGGACCTGCGAATGAGCAGTTCTTC.

The CDR3 sequence is CASSTRQGPWTLHF. CDR3 nucleotides: TGTGCCAGCAGCACCCGACAGGGCCCATGGACCCTCCACTTT. The V call is TRBV21-1, the J call TRBJ1-6; the table calls TRBD1, which could not be checked here. TRBV21-1 is a pseudogene locus. The CDR3 contains 14 residues.

The J gene is TRBJ2-6, the V gene TRBV29-1; D remains unclear. The V end lost 6 bases, the J end lost 2 bases, and 8 bases lay between the germline ends. Looked up from germline, CDR1 is SQVTM and CDR2 is ANQGSEA. CDR3 length: 13 residues. The CDR3: CSVLPAGANVLTF. The CDR3 DNA sequence: TGCAGCGTCCTCCCAGCTGGGGCCAACGTCCTGACTTTC.

As DNA, the CDR3 is TGTGCCAGCAGTTACGGCGGGGGGGCCTACAATGAGCAGTTCTTC. Its translation is CASSYGGGAYNEQFF. V and J are TRBV6-2 or TRBV6-3 and TRBJ2-1; the match to TRBD2 covers 9 bases. There are 15 residues in the CDR3. Germline V lookup: CDR1 MNHEY, CDR2 SVGEGT. V lost 2 bases to trimming and J lost 2 bases; unmatched junction nucleotides: 1.

The V gene is TRBV6-2 or TRBV6-3, the J gene TRBJ1-5, with TRBD1 identical over 8 bases. Germline CDR1 and CDR2: MNHEY and SVGEGT. The CDR3 sequence is 14 residues long. J lost 3 bases, V lost 5 bases, and 3 bases had no gene match. Here the CDR3 DNA reads TGTGCCAGCAGTAGGACAGGGAACAATCAGCCCCAGCATTTT. This encodes CASSRTGNNQPQHF.

This chain uses TRBV4-3 with TRBJ1-2; the match to TRBD1 covers 7 bases. CDR1 and CDR2 (germline): LGHNA, YSLEER. The V segment lost 4 bases and the J segment 4 bases; nucleotides outside the gene matches: 6. The CDR3 consists of 14 residues. The CDR3 sequence: CASSPTPGGYGYTF. CDR3 bases: TGCGCCAGCAGCCCAACTCCAGGGGGCTATGGCTACACCTTC.

This clone came up a few times. The CDR3 sequence: CASSLDTDTQYF. The CDR3 DNA sequence: TGTGCCAGCAGTCTAGACACAGATACGCAGTATTTT. The J gene is TRBJ2-3, the V gene TRBV28; no reliable D call. V was trimmed by 5 bases and J by 2 bases, leaving 5 bases between them. This CDR3 spans 12 amino acids. From germline, CDR1 is MDHEN and CDR2 SYDVKM.